Sequencing of this T cell receptor (beta chain) was carried out in a study of prognosis after radiotherapy for stage I lung cancer (dated by TCRdb to about 2021). For context, the study as a whole: Between early 2018 and January 2019, approximately 20 stage I NSCLC patients were enrolled in Nanjing, China. Some 15 of the patients were found to have newly diagnosed primary stage I lung tumors, and about five were living with oligometastatic NSCLC after surgical resection of the primary tumor. All patients were regarded as medically inoperable, because of comorbidities in about eleven patients and refusal of surgery in several patients. The cohort comprised around 14 men and several women with a median age of nearly 75 years, ranging from 53 to 84 years. Tumor histology was squamous cell carcinoma in seven or eight patients and adenocarcinoma in twelve. SBRT was delivered in 3 to 5 fractions with a biologically effective dose of at least 100 Gy, and image-guided IMRT or VMAT was used for delivery. In every patient, SBRT was given without any concurrent therapy. About 20% of the 19 patients developed distant metastases after SBRT, at a median of around seven months; the other 15 showed no significant progression. Peripheral blood TCR beta repertoires were profiled in stage I NSCLC patients before and after stereotactic body radiotherapy, and the repertoires were related to distant failure. A total of approximately 38 blood samples from roughly 20 patients were sequenced, with one sample obtained before and one obtained after SBRT for each patient. General study outcomes and caveats: A decrease in unique TCR clone counts was observed after SBRT (median about 10,000 before versus approximately 6,900 after; Wilcoxon paired P=0.011). None of the reported P values were adjusted for multiple comparisons. Post-SBRT Shannon entropy and its change from baseline were lower in patients who developed distant metastases; baseline Shannon entropy was not associated with metastases. Differences in TRBV and TRBJ usage frequencies by metastasis status were reportedly observed in two V genes at baseline and in roughly ten V and two J genes after SBRT. Whether the expanded TCR clones were tumor-specific was not determined. Limitations of the study included a small cohort and short follow-up, and the study findings need independent validation.

All patients had node-negative disease on CT and PET/CT, and none had a history of other malignancies or had previously received chemotherapy or radiotherapy. At each of the two time points, around 6 milliliters of peripheral venous blood were collected into EDTA tubes. PBMCs were isolated by Ficoll-Paque Plus density-gradient centrifugation. Immediately after collection, samples were stored at -80 degrees C until analysis. Two rounds of multiplex PCR on genomic DNA were used to amplify the TCR beta CDR3 region. In the first PCR round, primers specific to each TRBV and TRBJ gene were used, and the primer sequences were filed in Chinese patent CN105087789A. Universal primers were used in the second PCR round. The Roche High Pure PCR Template Preparation Kit was used to extract genomic DNA from the frozen PBMCs. An Illumina HiSeq 3000 was used to sequence the libraries paired-end with 151 bp reads. From the authors' description of their analysis: Raw reads lacking the multiplex PCR primer sequences were removed with CutAdapt. Using PEAR, the high-quality paired reads were merged into contigs. TRB V, D and J gene segments were assigned to each contig with MiXCR by alignment to reference sequences. CDR3 sequences were clustered by base quality and sequence similarity to remove sequencing errors. Shannon entropy normalized by the natural log of productive TCR sequence number was used as the measure of diversity. Clonality was computed as one minus the ratio of Shannon entropy to the natural log of the number of unique clonotypes. The Youden index of ROC curves was used to select progression-free survival cut-offs for repertoire metrics, and analyses were performed in R 3.5.3. TCRdb took the public reads, trimmed them with fastp at Q25, ran MiXCR for clone calling and kept in-frame beta chains. Rows are unified per CDR3 protein, each entry keeping the most common DNA and genes. In this record, the V and J calls reflect TCRdb's handling and not the investigators' own analysis. The sample includes around 51,000 distinct CDR3 sequences, with roughly 35% observed a single time. The ten largest clonotypes hold about 9.2% of the sample.

A remark on this clonotype: Its recognized antigen is unknown. At one boundary the junction diverges from the germline segment, which might be a read error.

This TCR was recovered from a donor over 45 with non-small cell lung cancer. Sequences were derived from PBMCs, sampled before or after stereotactic body radiation therapy (not recorded which).

The DNA sequence is given as TGTGCCAGCAGCTTAGTGGATAGCGGGAGTGGAGAGACCCTGTACTTC. This gives the protein CASSLVDSGSGETLYF. The chain links TRBV11-2 with TRBJ2-5; TRBD2 agrees with 9 junctional bases. The CDR3, from cysteine to phenylalanine, totals 16 residues. Here the CDR3 DNA is all that survives: 48 bases in frame from base 1. CDR1 and CDR2, looked up from the germline V gene, are SGHAT and FQNNGV.